The rows below give T cell receptor beta chains drawn from one sample of a study of T cell repertoires in cytomegalovirus infection. TCRdb independently ran MiXCR on the reads; one entry per CDR3 protein. The data contain around 70,000 distinct CDR3 sequences, about 27% of them singletons. These TCRs' antigens remain unknown. This sample comprised CD8+ T cells from cultured PBMCs, obtained from culture after CMV antigen stimulation. These receptor sequences come from a human donor in good health (CMV status not recorded). Some clones in this sample may be carry-over from other donors' samples. CDR3s include the opening cysteine and the closing phenylalanine or tryptophan. Each record gives: J gene, clone size, V gene, D gene, CDR3 protein, CDR3 DNA. D genes are given only for firm matches. Size is omitted from some rows. Given values are once, few, many or a class for expanded clones.

j_gene: TRBJ2-7; abundance: NA; v_gene: TRBV20-1; d_gene: NA; CDR3aa: CSARDSQGYYEQYF; CDR3nt: TGCAGTGCTAGAGATTCCCAGGGGTACTACGAGCAGTACTTC
j_gene: TRBJ2-2; abundance: NA; v_gene: TRBV7-6; d_gene: NA; CDR3aa: CASRPGVETGELFF; CDR3nt: TGTGCTAGCAGACCAGGGGTGGAAACCGGGGAGCTGTTTTTT
j_gene: TRBJ1-1; abundance: many; v_gene: TRBV7-6; d_gene: NA; CDR3aa: CASGSTMNTEAFF; CDR3nt: TGTGCCAGCGGCTCCACCATGAACACTGAAGCTTTCTTT
j_gene: TRBJ2-2; abundance: NA; v_gene: TRBV9; d_gene: NA; CDR3aa: CASSPEGVPGELFF; CDR3nt: TGTGCCAGCAGCCCCGAGGGTGTCCCCGGGGAGCTGTTTTTT
j_gene: TRBJ1-1; abundance: NA; v_gene: TRBV28; d_gene: NA; CDR3aa: CASSLLDRMNTEAFF; CDR3nt: TGTGCCAGCAGTTTACTTGACAGGATGAACACTGAAGCTTTCTTT
j_gene: TRBJ2-5; abundance: few; v_gene: TRBV27; d_gene: NA; CDR3aa: CASSLYHQGPETQYF; CDR3nt: TGTGCCAGCAGTTTATACCACCAGGGTCCAGAGACCCAGTACTTC
j_gene: TRBJ1-5; abundance: many; v_gene: TRBV5-6; d_gene: NA; CDR3aa: CASSAGVNQPQHF; CDR3nt: TGTGCCAGCAGTGCAGGAGTGAATCAGCCCCAGCATTTT
j_gene: TRBJ2-5; abundance: NA; v_gene: TRBV15; d_gene: NA; CDR3aa: CATSSNRVETQYF; CDR3nt: TGTGCCACCAGCAGTAACAGGGTTGAGACCCAGTACTTC
j_gene: TRBJ2-7; abundance: NA; v_gene: TRBV20-1; d_gene: NA; CDR3aa: CSARGDWLSYEQYF; CDR3nt: TGCAGTGCTAGAGGCGACTGGCTCTCCTACGAGCAGTACTTC
j_gene: TRBJ1-1; abundance: NA; v_gene: TRBV4-2; d_gene: TRBD1; CDR3aa: CASSQGGGTGKVEAFF; CDR3nt: TGTGCCAGCAGCCAAGGGGGGGGGACAGGGAAGGTTGAAGCTTTCTTT
j_gene: TRBJ2-7; abundance: NA; v_gene: TRBV4-1; d_gene: NA; CDR3aa: CSSSQGLSYEQYF; CDR3nt: TGCTCCAGCAGCCAAGGGTTGTCGTACGAGCAGTACTTC
j_gene: TRBJ2-5; abundance: medium-sized; v_gene: TRBV12-3/TRBV12-4; d_gene: TRBD2; CDR3aa: CASSLGGRQETQYF; CDR3nt: TGTGCCAGCAGCCTAGGCGGGAGACAAGAGACCCAGTACTTC
j_gene: TRBJ1-1; abundance: NA; v_gene: TRBV27; d_gene: NA; CDR3aa: CASRSYTEAFF; CDR3nt: TGTGCCAGCAGGTCGTACACTGAAGCTTTCTTT
j_gene: TRBJ2-7; abundance: many; v_gene: TRBV7-2; d_gene: NA; CDR3aa: CASSLALHYEQYF; CDR3nt: TGTGCCAGCAGCTTAGCCTTGCACTACGAGCAGTACTTC
j_gene: TRBJ1-2; abundance: NA; v_gene: TRBV4-3; d_gene: NA; CDR3aa: CASSHRGGRGFSYGYTF; CDR3nt: TGCGCCAGCAGCCACCGCGGGGGCAGGGGCTTTAGCTATGGCTACACCTTC
j_gene: TRBJ2-2; abundance: NA; v_gene: TRBV4-3; d_gene: NA; CDR3aa: CASSQDFGWELFF; CDR3nt: TGCGCCAGCAGCCAAGATTTCGGCTGGGAGCTGTTTTTT
j_gene: TRBJ2-7; abundance: once; v_gene: TRBV4-1; d_gene: NA; CDR3aa: CASSQERTFLGEQYF; CDR3nt: TGCGCCAGCAGCCAAGAACGGACGTTCTTGGGAGAGCAGTACTTC
j_gene: TRBJ1-2; abundance: NA; v_gene: TRBV6-6; d_gene: TRBD1; CDR3aa: CASSYRTGANYGYTF; CDR3nt: TGTGCCAGCAGTTACAGGACAGGGGCTAACTATGGCTACACCTTC
j_gene: TRBJ2-1; abundance: NA; v_gene: TRBV11-2; d_gene: NA; CDR3aa: CASSLGDWVDEQFF; CDR3nt: TGTGCCAGCAGCTTAGGGGACTGGGTTGATGAGCAGTTCTTC
j_gene: TRBJ2-7; abundance: many; v_gene: TRBV7-9; d_gene: NA; CDR3aa: CAPGDDPYEQYF; CDR3nt: TGTGCCCCCGGGGACGACCCATACGAGCAGTACTTC
j_gene: TRBJ2-1; abundance: many; v_gene: TRBV7-9; d_gene: NA; CDR3aa: CASSPGLGSSYNEQFF; CDR3nt: TGTGCCAGCAGCCCCGGTTTGGGGTCCTCCTACAATGAGCAGTTCTTC
j_gene: TRBJ2-3; abundance: few; v_gene: TRBV12-3/TRBV12-4; d_gene: NA; CDR3aa: CASTQATDTQYF; CDR3nt: TGTGCCAGCACCCAAGCAACAGATACGCAGTATTTT
j_gene: TRBJ1-1; abundance: NA; v_gene: TRBV27; d_gene: TRBD1; CDR3aa: CATCQGAKTEAFF; CDR3nt: TGTGCCACCTGCCAGGGGGCAAAAACTGAAGCTTTCTTT
j_gene: TRBJ2-3; abundance: few; v_gene: TRBV5-6; d_gene: NA; CDR3aa: CASSLVGGWTDTQYF; CDR3nt: TGTGCCAGCAGCTTGGTGGGCGGATGGACAGATACGCAGTATTTT
j_gene: TRBJ2-3; abundance: NA; v_gene: TRBV11-2; d_gene: NA; CDR3aa: CASSLRKLAEYTDTQYF; CDR3nt: TGTGCCAGCAGCTTGCGCAAGCTGGCGGAGTACACAGATACGCAGTATTTT
j_gene: TRBJ2-7; abundance: NA; v_gene: TRBV20-1; d_gene: NA; CDR3aa: CSAGGGGGLHEQYF; CDR3nt: TGCAGTGCTGGAGGGGGCGGGGGGCTCCACGAGCAGTACTTC
j_gene: TRBJ2-7; abundance: NA; v_gene: TRBV6-1; d_gene: NA; CDR3aa: CASSDNSYEQYF; CDR3nt: TGTGCCAGCAGTGACAACTCCTACGAGCAGTACTTC
j_gene: TRBJ1-1; abundance: NA; v_gene: TRBV27; d_gene: NA; CDR3aa: CASSLEGGTEAFF; CDR3nt: TGTGCCAGCAGTTTGGAGGGGGGGACTGAAGCTTTCTTT
j_gene: TRBJ2-3; abundance: many; v_gene: TRBV7-6; d_gene: NA; CDR3aa: CASSLRDSTDTQYF; CDR3nt: TGTGCCAGCAGCTTAAGGGATAGCACAGATACGCAGTATTTT
j_gene: TRBJ2-1; abundance: many; v_gene: TRBV7-2; d_gene: TRBD1; CDR3aa: CASSTQLPWGTASYNEQFF; CDR3nt: TGTGCCAGCAGCACCCAGCTCCCCTGGGGGACAGCCTCCTACAATGAGCAGTTCTTC
j_gene: TRBJ1-1; abundance: few; v_gene: TRBV6-5; d_gene: TRBD1; CDR3aa: CASSYSTGTGGTEAFF; CDR3nt: TGTGCCAGCAGTTACTCGACCGGGACAGGGGGCACTGAAGCTTTCTTT
j_gene: TRBJ2-1; abundance: NA; v_gene: TRBV15; d_gene: TRBD2; CDR3aa: CATTTGGRGNEQFF; CDR3nt: TGTGCCACCACGACGGGCGGGAGGGGTAATGAGCAGTTCTTC
j_gene: TRBJ1-2; abundance: NA; v_gene: TRBV7-2; d_gene: TRBD1; CDR3aa: CASSRHDRGTGYTF; CDR3nt: TGTGCCAGCAGCCGACACGACAGGGGCACTGGCTACACCTTC
j_gene: TRBJ2-7; abundance: few; v_gene: TRBV27; d_gene: TRBD2; CDR3aa: CASSPGLAGVYEQYF; CDR3nt: TGTGCCAGCAGTCCGGGACTAGCGGGAGTCTACGAGCAGTACTTC
j_gene: TRBJ2-4; abundance: few; v_gene: TRBV20-1; d_gene: NA; CDR3aa: CSARDGDPENIQYF; CDR3nt: TGCAGTGCTAGAGACGGGGACCCCGAGAACATTCAGTACTTC
j_gene: TRBJ2-5; abundance: many; v_gene: TRBV7-9; d_gene: NA; CDR3aa: CASSPMPGQPTGETQYF; CDR3nt: TGTGCCAGCAGCCCAATGCCAGGACAGCCGACGGGGGAGACCCAGTACTTC
j_gene: TRBJ2-7; abundance: NA; v_gene: TRBV2; d_gene: NA; CDR3aa: CASTGPKYEQYF; CDR3nt: TGTGCCAGCACAGGTCCAAAGTACGAGCAGTACTTC
j_gene: TRBJ2-1; abundance: NA; v_gene: TRBV7-9; d_gene: TRBD2; CDR3aa: CASSPGLAGGNEQFF; CDR3nt: TGTGCCAGCAGCCCCGGACTAGCGGGAGGGAATGAGCAGTTCTTC
j_gene: TRBJ2-7; abundance: NA; v_gene: TRBV12-3/TRBV12-4; d_gene: TRBD2; CDR3aa: CASTAGLAEYEQYF; CDR3nt: TGTGCCAGCACCGCGGGACTAGCAGAATACGAGCAGTACTTC
j_gene: TRBJ1-5; abundance: few; v_gene: TRBV6-1; d_gene: NA; CDR3aa: CASNQGNQPQHF; CDR3nt: TGTGCCAGCAACCAGGGCAATCAGCCCCAGCATTTT